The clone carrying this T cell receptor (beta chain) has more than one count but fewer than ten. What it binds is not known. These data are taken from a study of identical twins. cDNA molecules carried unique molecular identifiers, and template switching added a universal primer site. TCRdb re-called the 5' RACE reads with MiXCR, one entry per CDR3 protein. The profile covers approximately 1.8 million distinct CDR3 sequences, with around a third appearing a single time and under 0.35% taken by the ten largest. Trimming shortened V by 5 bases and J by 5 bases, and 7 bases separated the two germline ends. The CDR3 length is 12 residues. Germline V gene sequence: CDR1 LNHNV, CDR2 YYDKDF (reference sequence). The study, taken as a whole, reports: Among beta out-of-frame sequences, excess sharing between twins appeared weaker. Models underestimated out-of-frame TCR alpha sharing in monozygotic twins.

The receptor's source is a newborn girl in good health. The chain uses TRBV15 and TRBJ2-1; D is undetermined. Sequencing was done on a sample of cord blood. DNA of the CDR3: TGTGCCACCAGCGGCCTGAACAATGAGCAGTTCTTC. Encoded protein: CATSGLNNEQFF.